This T cell receptor beta chain comes out of a study of T-cell reconstitution after alpha-beta-depleted transplantation in children. Overall study results and limits: Reports say that about two months after transplant, the alpha-beta T cells came out of several hundred graft clones that had expanded.

Researchers prepared the TCRbeta library using unique molecular identifiers, the study reports. TCRdb used MiXCR to reprocess the PCR reads, holding one entry per CDR3 protein. Found here are around 800,000 distinct CDR3 sequences, roughly 15% of them singletons; the top ten hold approximately 5%. About this clonotype: Its antigen is not known.

This CDR3 region has 14 residues. V dropped 5 bases and J dropped 4 bases, with 12 bases sitting between them. The sample was PBMCs, mostly from graft donor cells, taken 360 days after TCRalphabeta/CD19-depleted stem cell transplant. The chain is built from TRBV12-3 or TRBV12-4 and TRBJ1-5; the D is unclear. The sequence derives from a male patient aged 5 to 17 who had a stem cell transplant for acute lymphoblastic leukemia, so the T cells may come from the graft donor. This CDR3 is CASSPSMWNQPQHF. The CDR3 bases are TGTGCCAGCAGTCCATCGATGTGGAATCAGCCCCAGCATTTT.